What follows are 19 T cell receptor beta chains derived from one specimen sequenced in a study of shared clonotypes between healthy human individuals. Produced via immunoSEQ multiplex PCR; TCRdb's table is partial and in-frame only. The sample yields about 120,000 clones, 68% seen once. Material for sequencing was memory CD8+ T cells sorted from blood. Subset reported: CD45RO+ cells pooled with CCR7-negative TemRA cells. These receptor sequences come from a woman aged 25-40 years in good health.

The V gene is TRBV5-1, the J gene TRBJ2-7; D assignment may be TRBD1 or TRBD2 (5 bases each). The CDR3 has 16 residues. Germline CDR1 SGHRS, CDR2 YFSETQ. The germline V and J ends were trimmed by 4 bases and 2 bases, with 19 bases remaining between them. CDR3: CASSLGTADVAYEQYF. In DNA, the CDR3 is TGCGCCAGCAGCCTTGGGACCGCGGACGTGGCCTACGAGCAGTACTTC.

V is TRBV6-5 and J is TRBJ1-1; TRBD1 aligns across 7 bases. V was pared by 5 bases and J by 0 bases, with 3 bases of the junction left unmatched. Germline V gene sequence: CDR1 MNHEY, CDR2 SVGAGI. CDR3 size: 14 residues. DNA for the CDR3: TGTGCCAGCAGTACAGGGGTTATGAACACTGAAGCTTTCTTT. This encodes CASSTGVMNTEAFF.

A few counts support this clone. The V call is TRBV27, the J call TRBJ1-5, with D uncertain. Germline values: CDR1 MNHEY, CDR2 SMNVEV (reference sequence). CDR3 length: 14 residues. The V end lost 6 bases, the J end lost 5 bases, and 14 bases lay between the germline ends. Written as DNA, the CDR3 is TGTGCCAGCAGGGAGTTAGCCACGGATCAGCCCCAGCATTTT. This translates into CASRELATDQPQHF.

The CDR3 loop reads CSAGGTEAFF. The CDR3 DNA is TGCAGCGCGGGGGGCACTGAAGCTTTCTTT. The chain couples TRBV29-1 to TRBJ1-1, with TRBD1 as a possible D gene (5 bases). V was clipped by 7 bases and J by 4 bases, with 7 bases between them. Germline V gene sequence: CDR1 SQVTM, CDR2 ANQGSEA. The CDR3 contains 10 residues.

V is TRBV4-1 and J is TRBJ2-7; D may be TRBD2 (6 bases). This CDR3 spans 15 amino acids. Trimming left V 5 bases short and J 0 bases short, with 14 bases between. Per the germline V gene, CDR1 is MGHRA and CDR2 is YSYEKL. The CDR3 DNA sequence: TGCGCCAGCAGCTCCCGAGCGGGTTCCTCCTACGAGCAGTACTTC. It encodes CASSSRAGSSYEQYF.

The chain has TRBV10-3 and TRBJ2-1; D remains ambiguous. Germline V gives CDR1 ENHRY, CDR2 SYGVKD. The CDR3 has 13 amino acids. Trimming took off 4 bases at V and 5 bases at J, with 9 bases between the two ends. The CDR3 coding sequence is TGTGCCATCAGTGTGGTCGCGAACAATGAGCAGTTCTTC. This gives the protein CAISVVANNEQFF.

V is TRBV28 and J is TRBJ2-7, with 14 bases identical to TRBD2. This CDR3 comprises 18 residues. Germline CDR1 is MDHEN and CDR2 is SYDVKM. The V gene end was trimmed by 5 bases and the J gene end by 2 bases; junction bases not matched to a gene: 11. DNA of the CDR3: TGTGCCAGCAGTAACCTTCGGACTAGCGGGAGGACCACCTACGAGCAGTACTTC. This codes for CASSNLRTSGRTTYEQYF.

This clone counts as medium-sized. This chain uses TRBV7-6 with TRBJ2-5; no definite D call. The V and J ends lost 2 bases and 7 bases respectively, with 5 bases between them. The germline CDR1 and CDR2 sequences are SGHVS and FNYEAQ. This CDR3 comprises 11 residues. In nucleotides, the CDR3 is TGTGCCAGCAGCTTATTCGGGACCCAGTACTTC. It translates to CASSLFGTQYF.

V usage is TRBV27 and J usage is TRBJ2-7; D gene ambiguous. Germline CDR1 reads MNHEY; CDR2 reads SMNVEV (reference sequence). This CDR3 has 13 residues. The V end lost 3 bases, the J end lost 5 bases, and 11 bases lay between the germline ends. The CDR3, as DNA: TGTGCCAGCAGTTTCACAAGGACGCACGAGCAGTACTTC. This codes for CASSFTRTHEQYF.

The chain combines TRBV5-8 with TRBJ1-1; D perhaps matches TRBD1 (5 bases). CDR3 length: 15 amino acids. CDR1 and CDR2 from the germline V gene are SGHTS and YDEGEE. Trimming took off 1 base at V and 1 base at J, with 11 bases between the two ends. The CDR3, as DNA: TGTGCCAGCAGCTTGTACCAGGGTTCGAACACTGAAGCTTTCTTT. Protein sequence: CASSLYQGSNTEAFF.

The chain joins TRBV5-4 to TRBJ2-3; 8 bases line up with TRBD2. V shed 5 bases, J shed 7 bases, and the junction held 9 bases outside the gene matches. Germline V lookup: CDR1 SGHNT, CDR2 YYREEE (reference sequence). The CDR3 is made up of 14 amino acids. This CDR3 is CASRAGGRENTQYF. The CDR3 DNA sequence: TGTGCCAGCAGGGCGGGAGGCCGCGAAAATACGCAGTATTTT.

The chain uses TRBV6-5 and TRBJ2-2, with D unresolved. This CDR3 region has 13 residues. In germline, CDR1 is MNHEY, CDR2 SVGAGI. V gave up 5 bases and J gave up 5 bases, with 9 bases separating them. DNA of the CDR3: TGTGCCAGCAGTAGACTTAAAACCGGGGAGCTGTTTTTT. Amino acid sequence: CASSRLKTGELFF.

The chain couples TRBV27 to TRBJ2-7, with a weak D call TRBD2 (5 bases). This CDR3 is 13 amino acids long. Germline CDR1 is MNHEY and CDR2 is SMNVEV (reference sequence). V was clipped by 1 base and J by 5 bases, with 9 bases between them. The CDR3 bases are TGTGCCAGCAGTTTATTCGAAGCGGACGAGCAGTACTTC. Its translation is CASSLFEADEQYF.

The chain joins TRBV28 to TRBJ2-3, with TRBD2 matching over 11 bases. The V gene's germline CDR1 is MDHEN and CDR2 SYDVKM. V lost 5 bases and J lost 0; bases outside the gene matches: 13. The CDR3 has 19 amino acids. CDR3 DNA sequence: TGTGCCAGCAGTACCTTCTCGGGACTAGCGGAAATTAGCACAGATACGCAGTATTTT. Its protein is CASSTFSGLAEISTDTQYF. The full variable domain, its missing parts supplied by reference TRBV28 and TRBJ2-3, is DVKVTQSSRYLVKRTGEKVFLECVQDMDHENMFWYRQDPGLGLRLIYFSYDVKMKEKGDIPEGYSVSREKKERFSLILESASTNQTSMYLCASSTFSGLAEISTDTQYFGPGTRLTVL.

There are many counts of this clone. Other DNA sequences in this sample translate to the same CDR3. The chain uses TRBV29-1 and TRBJ2-1, with 13 bases matching TRBD2. With 5 bases clipped from V and 8 bases from J, the junction kept 9 bases outside the gene matches. The length of the CDR3 is 15 residues. Per the germline V gene, CDR1 is SQVTM and CDR2 is ANQGSEA. The CDR3: CSVKGLAGDSDEQFF. The DNA for the CDR3 is TGCAGCGTTAAAGGACTAGCGGGAGATAGTGATGAGCAGTTCTTC.

The chain is built from TRBV7-9 and TRBJ2-2, with D perhaps matching TRBD2 (5 bases). Trimming took 5 bases from V and 4 from J, leaving 17 bases between them. The CDR3 has 16 amino acids. The germline V gene encodes CDR1 SEHNR and CDR2 FQNEAQ (reference sequence). CDR3: CASSPMWRVGTGELFF. In DNA form, the CDR3 reads TGTGCCAGCAGCCCCATGTGGCGGGTTGGCACCGGGGAGCTGTTTTTT.

To note about this clone: It may be a read error: a sequence one base away is much more abundant. This chain uses TRBV2 with TRBJ2-3; TRBD2 agrees at 12 bases. The V gene's germline CDR1 is SNHLY and CDR2 FYNNEI. The CDR3 is 15 residues long. The trim removed 2 bases at V and 6 bases at J, leaving 3 bases unmatched. The CDR3 DNA follows: TGTGCCAGCAGTGAACTAGCGGGAGGGTTTGATACGCAGTATTTT. Amino acids: CASSELAGGFDTQYF.

The gene calls are TRBV2 and TRBJ1-4; D is unclear. The V and J ends lost 7 bases and 6 bases respectively, with 18 bases between them. This CDR3 is 15 amino acids long. The germline gives CDR1 SNHLY, CDR2 FYNNEI. The DNA of the CDR3 is TGTGCCAGCACCGCCTATTGGGCCGCCTATGAAAAACTGTTTTTT. It translates to CASTAYWAAYEKLFF.

With regard to this clone: The same CDR3 is also encoded by other DNA sequences in this sample. The chain joins TRBV25-1 to TRBJ2-3; D is ambiguous. Deletions cut 6 bases from V and 0 bases from J, with 7 bases between. The CDR3 spans 13 residues. CDR1 and CDR2 (germline): MGHDK, SYGVNS. The CDR3 DNA reads as TGTGCCAGCAGCACAGAGAGCACAGATACGCAGTATTTT. This codes for CASSTESTDTQYF.